These 14 T cell receptor beta chains originate from one sample sequenced in a study of shared clonotypes between healthy human individuals. Here immunoSEQ multiplex PCR was the method, and the copy in TCRdb shows in-frame clones only, minus some. The profile shows more than 1 million clones, 75% to 85% of them singletons. Sequencing was done on a sample of memory CD4+ T cells from PBMCs. Subset denoted: CD45RA-negative fraction. The source is a man between 18 and 29 years old in good health. Some clones in this sample may be carry-over from other donors' samples.

This clone has just a few counts. The V and J genes are TRBV28 and TRBJ2-1, with D unresolved. V lost 5 bases and J 9 bases, leaving 17 bases between the germline ends. The CDR3 loop spans 14 amino acids. Germline V CDR1 and CDR2: MDHEN, SYDVKM. The CDR3 DNA reads as TGTGCCAGCAGTCGGACCGCCCTAGAAGGTGAGCAGTTCTTC. Encoded protein: CASSRTALEGEQFF.

This chain joins TRBV10-2 and TRBJ2-7, with 10 positions matching TRBD2. Germline-derived CDR1 and CDR2 are WSHSY and SAAADI. The CDR3 consists of 14 residues. The V gene end was trimmed by 4 bases and the J gene end by 7 bases; junction bases not matched to a gene: 7. The CDR3 DNA reads TGCGCCAGCAGTGTTACAGCGGGAGGGTGGGAGCAGTACTTC. It yields the protein CASSVTAGGWEQYF.

This clone was seen ten or more times. The chain links TRBV4-1 to TRBJ2-7; D unclear. Germline-derived CDR1 and CDR2 are MGHRA and YSYEKL. Trimming pared 2 bases from V and 4 bases from J, leaving 12 bases between. The CDR3 extends over 14 amino acids. The CDR3 spells CASSQSWGSYEQYF. In DNA, the CDR3 is TGCGCCAGCAGCCAATCATGGGGATCTTACGAGCAGTACTTC.

CDR3 sequence: CASSLGWSGGYF. The CDR3 DNA reads as TGTGCCAGCAGTTTAGGTTGGTCCGGCGGGTACTTC. J is TRBJ2-7 and V is TRBV28, with unresolved D. This CDR3 is 12 amino acids long. Germline assignment: CDR1 MDHEN and CDR2 SYDVKM. With 2 bases removed from V and 12 bases from J, the gap between germline ends came to 14 bases.

This chain connects TRBV28 to TRBJ1-4; D is unresolved. CDR3 length: 15 residues. Germline assignment: CDR1 MDHEN and CDR2 SYDVKM. Trimming pared 6 bases from V and 0 bases from J, leaving 11 bases between. Here the CDR3 DNA reads TGTGCCAGCAGGCGGCGGACCCCAACTAATGAAAAACTGTTTTTT. Its protein is CASRRRTPTNEKLFF.

This clone was detected only a few times. The chain joins TRBV30 to TRBJ1-2; tentative D call: TRBD1 (5 bases). The CDR3 totals 14 residues. Trimming took off 2 bases at V and 0 bases at J, with 10 bases between the two ends. Germline V lookup: CDR1 GTSNPN, CDR2 SVGIG (reference sequence). The CDR3 region has the DNA TGTGCCTGGAGTACGATACAGGCTAACTATGGCTACACCTTC. It encodes CAWSTIQANYGYTF.

This clone has a single count. J is TRBJ2-1 and V is TRBV29-1; 8 bases match TRBD2. This CDR3 has 15 amino acids. CDR1 is SQVTM and CDR2 is ANQGSEA in the germline V gene. V was pared by 0 bases and J by 7 bases, with 8 bases of the junction left unmatched. Here the CDR3 DNA reads TGCAGCGTTGAAGACGGGCTAGCGGGCCTGAATGAGCAGTTCTTC. Its translation is CSVEDGLAGLNEQFF.

J is TRBJ2-1 and V is TRBV28; a possible D gene is TRBD1 (6 bases). Trimming removed 5 bases from V and 6 bases from J, with 14 bases in between. CDR1 and CDR2 (germline): MDHEN, SYDVKM. The length of the CDR3 is 14 residues. Here the CDR3 reads CASSPRTATNEQFF. CDR3 coding DNA: TGTGCCAGCAGTCCCCGGACAGCTACCAATGAGCAGTTCTTC.

For the CDR3, the DNA is TGTGCCAGCAGTTTTAGGTGGCAGAACCAGCCCCAGCATTTT. Protein product: CASSFRWQNQPQHF. This sequence joins TRBV28 and TRBJ1-5; D is undetermined. The CDR3 totals 14 residues. Per the germline V gene, CDR1 is MDHEN and CDR2 is SYDVKM. The germline V and J ends were trimmed by 3 bases and 7 bases, with 13 bases remaining between them.

V gene TRBV5-1 combines with J gene TRBJ1-4, with D possibly matching TRBD1 (5 bases). Germline CDR1 is SGHRS and CDR2 is YFSETQ. Deletions cut 2 bases from V and 8 bases from J, with 10 bases between. The CDR3 is made up of 13 amino acids. The CDR3 protein is CASSFQGMEKLFF. CDR3 coding DNA: TGCGCCAGCAGCTTCCAGGGAATGGAAAAACTGTTTTTT.

V gene TRBV28 combines with J gene TRBJ1-2; 7 bases fit TRBD1. CDR3 length: 17 amino acids. The V and J ends lost 2 bases and 5 bases, in that order; junction bases with no gene match: 14. Germline V lookup: CDR1 MDHEN, CDR2 SYDVKM. The CDR3 nucleotides are TGTGCCAGCAGTTTACCCCTAGGGACAGCCCCTCTATATGGCTACACCTTC. This codes for CASSLPLGTAPLYGYTF.

This clone showed up just a few times. Other DNA sequences in this specimen translate into the identical CDR3. CDR3 in DNA: TGTGCCAGCAGCCGTCAAGGTAATGAGCAGTTCTTC. Its translation: CASSRQGNEQFF. The genes are TRBV7-2 and TRBJ2-1; D ambiguous. In germline, CDR1 is SGHTA, CDR2 FQGNSA. Between the trimmed V and J ends, which lost 5 bases and 7 bases, there was a span of 9 bases. CDR3 length: 12 amino acids. The variable domain in full, completed from reference TRBV7-2 and TRBJ2-1, reads GAGVSQSPSNKVTEKGKDVELRCDPISGHTALYWYRQSLGQGLEFLIYFQGNSAPDKSGLPSDRFSAERTGGSVSTLTIQRTQQEDSAVYLCASSRQGNEQFFGPGTRLTVL.

V is TRBV5-1 and J is TRBJ2-5; D may be TRBD2 (6 bases). CDR1 is SGHRS, CDR2 YFSETQ, per germline. V lost 4 bases and J 2 bases, leaving 15 bases between the germline ends. The CDR3 spans 15 residues. CDR3 residues: CASSRGGAEQETQYF. In DNA form, the CDR3 reads TGCGCCAGCAGCCGCGGAGGGGCGGAACAAGAGACCCAGTACTTC. Full variable domain (remainder filled in from reference TRBV5-1 and TRBJ2-5): KAGVTQTPRYLIKTRGQQVTLSCSPISGHRSVSWYQQTPGQGLQFLFEYFSETQRNKGNFPGRFSGRQFSNSRSEMNVSTLELGDSALYLCASSRGGAEQETQYFGPGTRLLVL.

This chain joins TRBV6-5 and TRBJ2-7; D might be TRBD1 (6 bases). Per the germline V gene, CDR1 is MNHEY and CDR2 is SVGAGI. The V and J ends lost 5 bases and 11 bases respectively, with 13 bases between them. CDR3 length: 11 residues. DNA of the CDR3: TGTGCCAGCAGTCAGAGACAGGTGGAGTACTTC. It translates to CASSQRQVEYF.